This is a list of T cell receptor beta chains from one sample in a study of shared clonotypes between healthy human individuals. Repertoires were generated with immunoSEQ multiplex PCR, while TCRdb's copy carries only in-frame clones and drops some. This table has roughly 640,000 clones, about 97% appearing once. Sequenced sample: naive CD4+ T cells sorted from blood. The source of these receptors is a woman in her thirties in good health. Each CDR3 is given with its conserved first and last residue. The D gene is left open where the match is weak. Not all rows give a size; the values are once, few, many and, for expanded clones, a class.

d_gene,len,v_gene,abundance,j_gene,CDR3nt,CDR3aa
-,11,TRBV18,once,TRBJ2-1,TGTGCCAGCTCACCCTCCAATGAGCAGTTCTTC,CASSPSNEQFF
TRBD2,15,TRBV7-3,-,TRBJ2-1,TGTGCCAGCAGCGATACTAGCGGAAGCTACAATGAGCAGTTCTTC,CASSDTSGSYNEQFF
-,19,TRBV7-2,-,TRBJ2-7,TGTGCCAGCAGCTTAGCGCCGGGACCCCTCACTGGTCGGCCCTACGAGCAGTACTTC,CASSLAPGPLTGRPYEQYF
-,13,TRBV19,-,TRBJ2-3,TGTGCCAGTACCCCGACGGGAACAGATACGCAGTATTTT,CASTPTGTDTQYF
-,15,TRBV10-1,-,TRBJ2-5,TGCGCCAGCAGTGAGTCCCTAGGGGTACAAGAGACCCAGTACTTC,CASSESLGVQETQYF
-,11,TRBV30,-,TRBJ2-7,TGTGCCTGGAGTCGCCAGGGGGAGCAGTACTTC,CAWSRQGEQYF
-,13,TRBV30,-,TRBJ1-2,TGTGCCTGGAGTGTGCGCAGAAACTATGGCTACACCTTC,CAWSVRRNYGYTF
TRBD1,17,TRBV7-6,-,TRBJ2-1,TGTGCCAGCAGCCCCAGGACAGGAATGAGCTCCTACAATGAGCAGTTCTTC,CASSPRTGMSSYNEQFF
TRBD2,15,TRBV6-6,-,TRBJ2-5,TGTGCCAGCAGTTCAACAGCGGGACTTGAAGAGACCCAGTACTTC,CASSSTAGLEETQYF
-,15,TRBV7-9,-,TRBJ2-7,TGTGCCAGCAGCTCCTTGTGGGGGGAAATCTACGAGCAGTACTTC,CASSSLWGEIYEQYF
TRBD2,15,TRBV4-1,-,TRBJ2-1,TGCGCCAGCAGCCTATTAGCGGGAGCCTGGAATGAGCAGTTCTTC,CASSLLAGAWNEQFF
-,15,TRBV28,-,TRBJ2-5,TGTGCCAGCAGTTTAGGAGTTTTATCATTGGAGACCCAGTACTTC,CASSLGVLSLETQYF
TRBD1,13,TRBV18,-,TRBJ1-5,TGTGCCAGCTCACCCGACAGGGGCCAGCCCCAGCATTTT,CASSPDRGQPQHF
-,12,TRBV28,-,TRBJ1-1,TGTGTTATTGGACAGACTGACACTGAAGCTTTCTTT,CVIGQTDTEAFF
-,13,TRBV10-3,-,TRBJ1-5,TGTGCCATCAGTGAGTATGAGTTCGGGCCCCAGCATTTT,CAISEYEFGPQHF
-,15,TRBV25-1,-,TRBJ1-6,TGTGCCAGCAGTGAACCGGGGATTTATAATTCACCCCTCCACTTT,CASSEPGIYNSPLHF
-,16,TRBV19,-,TRBJ2-3,TGTGCCAGTAGTCCCCTCCCGGTAACAAACACAGATACGCAGTATTTT,CASSPLPVTNTDTQYF
TRBD1,14,TRBV28,-,TRBJ2-7,TGTGCCAGCAGTGACGGGCAGGGGGCTATCGAGCAGTACTTC,CASSDGQGAIEQYF
-,16,TRBV7-9,-,TRBJ2-7,TGTGCCAGCAGCCGGAGTGGGCGGACGGGTGCCTACGAGCAGTACTTC,CASSRSGRTGAYEQYF
TRBD1,12,TRBV5-1,-,TRBJ2-7,TGCGCCAGCAGCTTTTCAGGGGGCGAGCAGTACTTC,CASSFSGGEQYF
-,14,TRBV7-9,-,TRBJ2-5,TGTGCCAGCACCTATAAGGACCACGGGGGGACCCAGTACTTC,CASTYKDHGGTQYF
-,12,TRBV6-1,-,TRBJ2-3,TGTGCCAGCAGCACGGACAGTAATACGCAGTATTTT,CASSTDSNTQYF
-,14,TRBV28,-,TRBJ1-4,TGTGCCAGCAGTTTAGGGGGGCGAAATGAAAAACTGTTTTTT,CASSLGGRNEKLFF
TRBD2,16,TRBV28,-,TRBJ2-3,TGTGCCAGCAGTTCTCTCCCAGCGGGAGGGAGAGATACGCAGTATTTT,CASSSLPAGGRDTQYF
-,13,TRBV7-2,-,TRBJ1-1,TGTGCCAGCAGCTTAGAACAGCCCACTGAAGCTTTCTTT,CASSLEQPTEAFF
TRBD2,14,TRBV29-1,-,TRBJ2-1,TGCAGCGTTCTTCGACTAGCGGGAGAAAATGAGCAGTTCTTC,CSVLRLAGENEQFF
-,12,TRBV14,-,TRBJ1-4,TGTGCCAGCAGTCACAGGGACGAAAAACTGTTTTTT,CASSHRDEKLFF
-,15,TRBV19,-,TRBJ1-1,TGTGCCAGTCGCCATCGGTCCCGGGGGACCAATGAAGCTTTCTTT,CASRHRSRGTNEAFF
TRBD1,14,TRBV28,-,TRBJ1-3,TGTGCCAGCAGGGGACAGGGGGACGGAAACACCATATATTTT,CASRGQGDGNTIYF
-,15,TRBV15,-,TRBJ1-2,TGTGCCACCAGCAGAGATTCCGGGGGGCCCTATGGCTACACCTTC,CATSRDSGGPYGYTF
TRBD2,15,TRBV5-4,-,TRBJ2-1,TGTGCCAGCAGCCTGGGGCTAGCGGACTACAATGAGCAGTTCTTC,CASSLGLADYNEQFF
TRBD1,14,TRBV28,-,TRBJ2-5,TGTGCCAGCAGTCCAGGGGGTAACTTAGAGACCCAGTACTTC,CASSPGGNLETQYF
TRBD1,14,TRBV19,-,TRBJ1-4,TGTGCCAGTAGAATACAGGGGGGGAATGAAAAACTGTTTTTT,CASRIQGGNEKLFF
-,13,TRBV7-2,-,TRBJ2-2,TGTGCCAGCAGCGGGACGGTCACCGGGGAGCTGTTTTTT,CASSGTVTGELFF
-,13,TRBV6-5,-,TRBJ2-3,TGTGCCAGCAGTTACGTGGGCACAGATACGCAGTATTTT,CASSYVGTDTQYF
TRBD2,16,TRBV27,-,TRBJ2-7,TGTGCCAGCAGTTTATACCAAATAAGCGGGAGTAACGAGCAGTACTTC,CASSLYQISGSNEQYF
TRBD1,15,TRBV18,-,TRBJ1-1,TGTGCCAGCTCCACGACAGGGGCAGGGGACGCTGAAGCTTTCTTT,CASSTTGAGDAEAFF
-,14,TRBV19,-,TRBJ2-7,TGTGCCAGTAGTTCGCGGACGGAGTCTTACGAGCAGTACTTC,CASSSRTESYEQYF
-,11,TRBV29-1,-,TRBJ2-5,TGCAGCCTTGTTTGGGGAACGGCCCAGTACTTC,CSLVWGTAQYF
-,14,TRBV7-9,-,TRBJ2-3,TGTGCCAGCAGCTTAGGAGGGTACACAGATACGCAGTATTTT,CASSLGGYTDTQYF
-,16,TRBV7-8,-,TRBJ2-3,TGTGCCAGCAGCTTAGTAAGGACGGGGAGCACAGATACGCAGTATTTT,CASSLVRTGSTDTQYF
TRBD2,17,TRBV18,-,TRBJ2-7,TGTGCCAGCTCACCGATGGCATCTCGGCTAGCGGGAAACGAGCAGTACTTC,CASSPMASRLAGNEQYF
TRBD2,16,TRBV18,-,TRBJ2-7,TGTGCCAGCTCACGCGGGACTAGCGGGAGGCCCTACGAGCAGTACTTC,CASSRGTSGRPYEQYF
-,14,TRBV5-1,-,TRBJ1-6,TGCGCCAGCAGCTTGGGCCAGCTTAATTCACCCCTCCACTTT,CASSLGQLNSPLHF
TRBD2,15,TRBV2,-,TRBJ2-5,TGTGCCAGCTCCCGGGAGGTAGCGGGAGGAGAGACCCAGTACTTC,CASSREVAGGETQYF
-,15,TRBV7-9,-,TRBJ1-1,TGTGCCAGCAGTCCTTCGGGCGGGGCTAACACTGAAGCTTTCTTT,CASSPSGGANTEAFF
TRBD2,15,TRBV28,-,TRBJ2-7,TGTGCCAGCACGCGTCTAGCGGGAGGAACCTACGAGCAGTACTTC,CASTRLAGGTYEQYF
-,13,TRBV6-1,-,TRBJ2-5,TGTGCCAGCAGTGACGTATGGGCAGAGACCCAGTACTTC,CASSDVWAETQYF
TRBD1,17,TRBV11-1,-,TRBJ2-6,TGTGCCAGCAGCGGGGTAGGACAGGGGAACGGGGCCAACGTCCTGACTTTC,CASSGVGQGNGANVLTF